The 6 T cell receptor beta chains in this list originate from one sample, sequenced in a study of Ad26.COV2.S vaccination and SARS-CoV-2 variants. Here immunoSEQ multiplex PCR was the method, and the copy in TCRdb shows in-frame clones only, minus some. This table holds hundreds of thousands of clones, more than 70% found once. Treatment specified: roughly 20 received Ad26.COV2.S at low or high dose, single or two shots; roughly five received placebo; per-sample allocation not given. Samples were taken on day 63 after the first vaccine or placebo injection. The sample here was peripheral blood, taken in a trial of Ad26.COV2.S vaccine versus placebo. The receptors were sampled from a person between 18 and 65 years old who received the Ad26.COV2.S COVID-19 vaccine or a placebo.

This clone came up a few times. Other DNA sequences in this sample translate to the same CDR3. The genes are TRBV9 and TRBJ1-1; D is undetermined. The CDR3 loop spans 13 amino acids. V shed 0 bases and J shed 4 bases, with 7 bases lying between them. The germline gives CDR1 SGDLS, CDR2 YYNGEE. The CDR3 DNA reads TGTGCCAGCAGCGTAGGTGACGGCACTGAAGCTTTCTTT. This translates into CASSVGDGTEAFF.

V and J are TRBV2 and TRBJ2-7, with a possible D match to TRBD2 (7 bases). V shed 6 bases and J shed 3 bases, with 15 bases lying between them. Germline V lookup: CDR1 SNHLY, CDR2 FYNNEI. This CDR3 spans 14 amino acids. CDR3 sequence: CASSPGGGGYEQYF. The CDR3 coding sequence is TGTGCCAGCAGCCCGGGGGGAGGGGGCTACGAGCAGTACTTC.

The chain links TRBV3-1 (or the pseudogene TRBV3-2) to TRBJ2-3; D possibly corresponds to TRBD1 (6 bases). The CDR3 contains 14 residues. V gave up 3 bases and J gave up 2 bases, with 9 bases separating them. CDR1 and CDR2 from the germline V gene are LGHDT and YNNKEL (reference sequence). This CDR3 is CASSHTGTTDTQYF. The CDR3 nucleotides read TGTGCCAGCAGCCATACAGGGACCACAGATACGCAGTATTTT.

V gene TRBV7-6 combines with J gene TRBJ2-7; 9 nucleotides match TRBD2. The CDR3 is made up of 18 amino acids. Unmatched junction bases numbered 16, after V lost 5 bases and J lost 2 bases. CDR1 and CDR2 from the germline V gene are SGHVS and FNYEAQ. In DNA form, the CDR3 reads TGTGCCAGCAGCGCAGAGGGGATACTAGCGGGCCTTCCCTACGAGCAGTACTTC. This sequence encodes CASSAEGILAGLPYEQYF.

The chain couples TRBV7-2 to TRBJ1-1, with no clear D. The V gene lost 5 bases and the J gene lost 6 bases, with 16 bases spanning the gap. The CDR3 consists of 14 residues. Germline V gives CDR1 SGHTA, CDR2 FQGNSA. The CDR3 coding sequence is TGTGCCAGCAGCCCCCACCAGGACCTTGCTGAAGCTTTCTTT. It is translated as CASSPHQDLAEAFF.

The chain has TRBV5-1 and TRBJ2-1, with no clear D. With 2 bases removed from V and 0 bases from J, the gap between germline ends came to 9 bases. CDR1 SGHRS and CDR2 YFSETQ come from the germline V gene. CDR3 length: 15 residues. CDR3 region: CASSLRASSYNEQFF. Written as DNA, the CDR3 is TGCGCCAGCAGCTTACGCGCGAGCTCCTACAATGAGCAGTTCTTC.